This TCR beta chain was recovered during a study of blood T cell repertoires in COVID-19. About the research overall: In each case, the material was cDNA or gDNA derived from T cells, B-cell-depleted T cells, or PBMCs.

The data were produced by immunoSEQ multiplex PCR, yet TCRdb's version contains in-frame clones alone and is incomplete. Of 82,000 or so clones listed, around 89% are singletons. All enrollees were about 18 to 95 years old and from 20 to 25 US areas. Cohorts were assigned according to the clinical history that participants reported. This CDR3 comprises 13 residues. The germline gives CDR1 SNHLY, CDR2 FYNNEI. As regards this clone: One junction end does not reproduce the germline sequence, and a read error may be involved.

Sequencing was performed on PBMCs or T cells enriched from blood (not recorded which). This clonotype was sampled from a woman aged 45-59 years with acute COVID-19. J is TRBJ2-4 and V is TRBV2, with 12 bases matching TRBD2. CDR3 coding DNA: TGTGCCGGTTCGACCATTCCACTAGCGGGAGGCGACTTC. Residues: CAGSTIPLAGGDF.